This T cell receptor (beta chain) is from a study of blood T cell repertoires in COVID-19. Trimming cost V 0 bases and J 8 bases, with 16 bases left between them. The CDR3 is made up of 15 amino acids. CDR1 is LNHDA and CDR2 is SQIVND in the germline V gene (reference sequence). In the authors' methods: Scientists estimated how many nucleated cells there were by amplifying reference gene primers. The assay was immunoSEQ multiplex PCR, and TCRdb's table has in-frame clones only and misses some. Clonal size and the V and J genes are those of that table, whereas D and trimming came from the DNA. The data contain more than 70,000 clones, roughly four fifths of them singletons.

Sequencing used peripheral blood. The V gene is TRBV19, the J gene TRBJ1-1; D is unclear. The source of this sequence is a woman between 65 and 79 years old with acute or convalescent COVID-19. CDR3 DNA: TGTGCCAGTAGTATAGATGTCCGGACTTGGCTGGAAGCTTTCTTT. Its translation: CASSIDVRTWLEAFF.